The clone carrying this T cell receptor beta chain occurred once. These data come from a study of blood T cell repertoires in COVID-19. Overall study context: Samples representing acute and convalescent COVID-19 were sourced from the United States, Italy and Spain. From T cells, B-cell-depleted T cells, or PBMCs came the material, which was cDNA or gDNA.

Original analysis: For nucleated cells, counts were estimated from reference gene primer amplification. Clones were sequenced by immunoSEQ multiplex PCR, and TCRdb holds only the in-frame ones, with some missing. That table furnishes V, J and clone size, whereas the DNA furnished D and trimming. The table includes under 130,000 clones, roughly nine tenths detected once. The receptor was isolated from a woman at least 80 years old with acute or convalescent COVID-19. Source material: peripheral blood.

The CDR3 region is CASSLGWGRDNSYEQYF. The CDR3 coding sequence is TGCGCCAGCAGCTTGGGATGGGGCCGGGACAACTCCTACGAGCAGTACTTC. V and J are TRBV5-1 and TRBJ2-7; tentatively, D is TRBD1 (6 bases). Germline V gives CDR1 SGHRS, CDR2 YFSETQ. The CDR3 contains 17 residues. V was pared by 0 bases and J by 0 bases, with 16 bases between.